A single sample is the source of the 11 T cell receptor beta chains below, sequenced in a study of blood T cells in healthy people across ages. Next came a second PCR, run for 7 to 11 cycles, which used a sample-barcoded 5' primer along with a J-beta primer mix. A single record per CDR3 protein comes from TCRdb applying MiXCR to the 5' RACE reads. Counted here are approximately 800,000 distinct CDR3 sequences, 30% to 45% occurring once; the ten biggest clones make up roughly 13%. Sequencing was carried out using blood. All receptors derive from a man aged 18 to 30 in good health.

The gene calls are TRBV7-2 and TRBJ2-5, with 9 bases that match TRBD2. The V gene's germline CDR1 is SGHTA and CDR2 FQGNSA. J was trimmed by 4 bases and V by 5 bases; bases with no gene match: 14. The CDR3 is made up of 17 amino acids. CDR3 DNA sequence: TGTGCCAGCAGCCCCTCGCTGAGCCTAGCGGGGCTAGAGACCCAGTACTTC. Translation gives CASSPSLSLAGLETQYF.

The gene calls are TRBV20-1 and TRBJ2-4, with D possibly TRBD2 on 7 matching bases. Trimming stripped 8 bases from V and 8 bases from J, with 19 bases between. Germline V gene sequence: CDR1 DFQATT, CDR2 SNEGSKA (reference sequence). This CDR3 is built from 13 residues. The CDR3 DNA is TGCAGTTCCGAGGGGGGGGGCTTGGACATTCAGTACTTC. Protein product: CSSEGGGLDIQYF.

The rearrangement joins TRBV11-2 to TRBJ2-5; TRBD1 might be the D (6 bases). This CDR3 contains 17 residues. The ends were cut back, 3 bases at V and 2 bases at J, with 19 bases in the middle. The germline CDR1 and CDR2 sequences are SGHAT and FQNNGV. CDR3 sequence (DNA): TGTGCCAGCAGCTTTATCTTTGGGGGCGGTGGACAAGAGACCCAGTACTTC. It is translated as CASSFIFGGGGQETQYF.

This chain connects TRBV7-6 to TRBJ2-5, with D possibly being TRBD1 (5 bases). The CDR3 sequence is 15 residues long. V lost 4 bases, J lost 11 bases, and 23 bases lay in between. The germline V gene encodes CDR1 SGHVS and CDR2 FNYEAQ. In DNA, the CDR3 is TGTGCCAGCAGCTCATTCAGGATGGGGCACAATGAGCAGTACTTC. This sequence encodes CASSSFRMGHNEQYF.

This clonotype has more than one count but fewer than ten. The chain links TRBV18 to TRBJ2-5; D may be TRBD2 (5 bases). V was cut by 3 bases and J by 1 base, with 9 bases left in between. Germline V CDR1 and CDR2: KGHSH, LQKENI. The CDR3 is 14 amino acids. This chain's CDR3 is CASSPVTTQETQYF. CDR3 nucleotides: TGTGCCAGCTCACCGGTGACTACCCAAGAGACCCAGTACTTC.

The chain has TRBV7-2 and TRBJ1-2, with 8 bases fitting TRBD1. The CDR3 spans 16 residues. CDR1 SGHTA and CDR2 FQGNSA come from the germline V gene. J was trimmed by 4 bases and V by 0 bases; bases with no gene match: 7. The DNA of the CDR3 is TGTGCCAGCAGCTTAGCCCTTACCGGGACAGGCTATGGCTACACCTTC. It yields the protein CASSLALTGTGYGYTF.

This sequence joins TRBV7-9 and TRBJ2-2; 8 bases are a match to TRBD1. Germline loops: CDR1 SEHNR, CDR2 FQNEAQ (reference sequence). Trimming took 3 bases from V and 5 from J; bases not matched to a gene: 8. CDR3 length equals 16 residues. The CDR3 protein is CASSFADRGGTGELFF. Written as DNA, the CDR3 is TGTGCCAGCAGCTTTGCCGACAGGGGAGGAACCGGGGAGCTGTTTTTT.

The chain uses TRBV5-6 and TRBJ2-5, with no clear D. Germline assignment: CDR1 SGHDT and CDR2 YYEEEE. Trimming took 10 bases from V and 0 from J, leaving 13 bases between them. The CDR3 sequence is 13 residues long. CDR3 amino acids: CAFSTAYQETQYF. In DNA form, the CDR3 reads TGTGCCTTCTCTACAGCTTACCAAGAGACCCAGTACTTC.

This clonotype was seen many times. The chain recombines TRBV4-3 with TRBJ2-5, with TRBD2 identical over 10 bases. This CDR3 has 15 amino acids. Unmatched junction bases numbered 3, after V lost 0 bases and J lost 5 bases. CDR1 is LGHNA and CDR2 is YSLEER in the germline V gene. The CDR3: CASSQDLAGVETQYF. In DNA form, the CDR3 reads TGCGCCAGCAGCCAAGACCTAGCGGGGGTTGAGACCCAGTACTTC.

The chain joins TRBV6-5 to TRBJ2-3; D is uncertain. The V end lost 5 bases, the J end lost 4 bases, and 16 bases lay between the germline ends. Per the germline V gene, CDR1 is MNHEY and CDR2 is SVGAGI. This CDR3 is built from 15 residues. Written as DNA, the CDR3 is TGTGCCAGCAGTATCCTCGACACCAAGGCAGATACGCAGTATTTT. Its translation: CASSILDTKADTQYF.

V gene TRBV7-3 combines with J gene TRBJ2-1, with TRBD2 matching 13 bases. This CDR3 has 16 residues. Germline values: CDR1 SGHTA, CDR2 FQGTGA. Unmatched junction bases numbered 11, after V lost 5 bases and J lost 10 bases. The CDR3 DNA is TGTGCCAGCAGCGCCCCGACTAGCGGGAGGACGTGGGAGCAGTTCTTC. This gives the protein CASSAPTSGRTWEQFF.